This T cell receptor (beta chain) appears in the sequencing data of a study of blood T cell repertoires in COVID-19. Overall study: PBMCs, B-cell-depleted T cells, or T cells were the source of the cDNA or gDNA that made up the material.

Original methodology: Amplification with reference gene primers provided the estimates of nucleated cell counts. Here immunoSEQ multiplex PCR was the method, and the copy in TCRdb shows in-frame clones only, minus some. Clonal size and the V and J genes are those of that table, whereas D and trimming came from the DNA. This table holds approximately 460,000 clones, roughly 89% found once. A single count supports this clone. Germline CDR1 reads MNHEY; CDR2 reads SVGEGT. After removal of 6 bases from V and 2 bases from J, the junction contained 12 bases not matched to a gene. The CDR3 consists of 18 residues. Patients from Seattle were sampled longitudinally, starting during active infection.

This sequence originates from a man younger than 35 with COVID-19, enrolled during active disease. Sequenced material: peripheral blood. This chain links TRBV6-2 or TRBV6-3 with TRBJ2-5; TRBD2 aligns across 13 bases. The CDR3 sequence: CASSHPSLAGGRQETQYF. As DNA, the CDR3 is TGTGCCAGCAGCCATCCCTCACTAGCGGGAGGGCGTCAAGAGACCCAGTACTTC.